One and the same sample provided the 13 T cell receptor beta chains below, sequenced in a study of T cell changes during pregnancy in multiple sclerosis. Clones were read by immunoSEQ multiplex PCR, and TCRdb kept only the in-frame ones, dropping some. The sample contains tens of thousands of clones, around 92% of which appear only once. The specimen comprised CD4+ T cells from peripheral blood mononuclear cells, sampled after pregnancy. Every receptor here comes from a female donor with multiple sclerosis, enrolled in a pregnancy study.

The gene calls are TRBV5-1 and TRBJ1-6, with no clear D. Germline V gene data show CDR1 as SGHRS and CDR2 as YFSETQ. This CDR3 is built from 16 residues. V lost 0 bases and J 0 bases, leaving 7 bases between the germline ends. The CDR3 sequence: CASSLGLSSYNSPLHF. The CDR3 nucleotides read TGCGCCAGCAGCTTGGGTCTTAGCTCCTATAATTCACCCCTCCACTTT.

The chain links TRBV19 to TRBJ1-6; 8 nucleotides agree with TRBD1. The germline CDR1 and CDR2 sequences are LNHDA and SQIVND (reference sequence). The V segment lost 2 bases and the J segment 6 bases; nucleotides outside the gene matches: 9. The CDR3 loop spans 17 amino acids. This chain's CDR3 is CASSITKGTGFNSPLHF. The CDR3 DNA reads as TGTGCCAGTAGTATAACAAAGGGGACAGGCTTTAATTCACCCCTCCACTTT.

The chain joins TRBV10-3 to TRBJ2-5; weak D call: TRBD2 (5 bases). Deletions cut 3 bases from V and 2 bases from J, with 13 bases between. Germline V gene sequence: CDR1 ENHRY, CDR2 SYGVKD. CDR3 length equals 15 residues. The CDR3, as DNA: TGTGCCATCAGTGAAGGTCCGGGGAATCAAGAGACCCAGTACTTC. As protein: CAISEGPGNQETQYF.

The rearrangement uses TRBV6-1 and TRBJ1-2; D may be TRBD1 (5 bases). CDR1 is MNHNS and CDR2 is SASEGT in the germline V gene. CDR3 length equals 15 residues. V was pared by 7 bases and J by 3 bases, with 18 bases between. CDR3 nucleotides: TGTGCCAGCACACGGGGAGTCCCGGGGGACTATGGCTACACCTTC. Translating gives CASTRGVPGDYGYTF.

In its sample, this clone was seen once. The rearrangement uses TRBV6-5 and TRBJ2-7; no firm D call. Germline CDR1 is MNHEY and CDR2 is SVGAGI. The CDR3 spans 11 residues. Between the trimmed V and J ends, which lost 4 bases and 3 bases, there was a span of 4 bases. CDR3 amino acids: CASSSFYEQYF. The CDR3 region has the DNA TGTGCCAGCAGTTCCTTCTACGAGCAGTACTTC.

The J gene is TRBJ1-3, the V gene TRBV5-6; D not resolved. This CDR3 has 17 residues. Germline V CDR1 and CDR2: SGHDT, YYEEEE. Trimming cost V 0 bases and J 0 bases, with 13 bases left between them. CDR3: CASSLVAGIPSGNTIYF. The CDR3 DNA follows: TGTGCCAGCAGCTTGGTGGCCGGGATACCCTCTGGAAACACCATATATTTT.

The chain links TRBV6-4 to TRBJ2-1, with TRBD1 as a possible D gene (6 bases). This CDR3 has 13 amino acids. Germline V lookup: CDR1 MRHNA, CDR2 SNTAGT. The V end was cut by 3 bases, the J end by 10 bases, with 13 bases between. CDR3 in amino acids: CASSEQGVGEQFF. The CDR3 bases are TGTGCCAGCAGTGAACAGGGTGTCGGCGAGCAGTTCTTC.

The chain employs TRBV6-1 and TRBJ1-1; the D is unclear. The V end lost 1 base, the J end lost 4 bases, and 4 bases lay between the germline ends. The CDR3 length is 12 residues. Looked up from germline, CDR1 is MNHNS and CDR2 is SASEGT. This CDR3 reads CASSEVGTEAFF. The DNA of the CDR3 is TGTGCCAGCAGTGAAGTCGGCACTGAAGCTTTCTTT.

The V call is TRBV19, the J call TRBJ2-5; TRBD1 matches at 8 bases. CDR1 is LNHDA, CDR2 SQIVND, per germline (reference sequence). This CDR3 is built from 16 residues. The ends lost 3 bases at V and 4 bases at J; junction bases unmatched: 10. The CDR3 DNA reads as TGTGCCAGTAGTATGCAAGACAGGGGATCATCAGAGACCCAGTACTTC. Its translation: CASSMQDRGSSETQYF.

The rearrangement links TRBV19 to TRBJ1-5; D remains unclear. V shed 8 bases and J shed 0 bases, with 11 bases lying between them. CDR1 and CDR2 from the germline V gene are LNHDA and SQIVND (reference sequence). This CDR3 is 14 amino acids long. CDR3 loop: CASVGGNSNQPQHF. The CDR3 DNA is TGTGCCAGTGTCGGCGGTAATAGCAATCAGCCCCAGCATTTT.

The CDR3 loop reads CASNELAGGRNEQFF. The CDR3 DNA sequence: TGTGCCAGCAACGAACTAGCGGGGGGTAGGAATGAGCAGTTCTTC. V is TRBV2 and J is TRBJ2-1, with TRBD2 identical over 12 bases. V lost 7 bases and J lost 7; bases outside the gene matches: 8. The CDR3 totals 15 residues. Germline V lookup: CDR1 SNHLY, CDR2 FYNNEI.

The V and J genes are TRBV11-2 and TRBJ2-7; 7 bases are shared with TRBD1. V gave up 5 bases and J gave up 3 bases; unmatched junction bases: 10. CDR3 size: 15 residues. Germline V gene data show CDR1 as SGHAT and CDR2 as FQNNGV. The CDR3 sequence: CASSPRGGKSYEQYF. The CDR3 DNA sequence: TGTGCCAGCAGCCCCCGAGGGGGCAAGAGCTACGAGCAGTACTTC.

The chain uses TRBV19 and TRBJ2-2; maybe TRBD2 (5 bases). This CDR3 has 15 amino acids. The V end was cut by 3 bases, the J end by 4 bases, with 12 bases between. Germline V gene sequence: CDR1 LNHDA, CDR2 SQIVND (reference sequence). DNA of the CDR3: TGTGCCAGTAGTATTAGGCTAGCTGGCACCGGGGAGCTGTTTTTT. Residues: CASSIRLAGTGELFF.